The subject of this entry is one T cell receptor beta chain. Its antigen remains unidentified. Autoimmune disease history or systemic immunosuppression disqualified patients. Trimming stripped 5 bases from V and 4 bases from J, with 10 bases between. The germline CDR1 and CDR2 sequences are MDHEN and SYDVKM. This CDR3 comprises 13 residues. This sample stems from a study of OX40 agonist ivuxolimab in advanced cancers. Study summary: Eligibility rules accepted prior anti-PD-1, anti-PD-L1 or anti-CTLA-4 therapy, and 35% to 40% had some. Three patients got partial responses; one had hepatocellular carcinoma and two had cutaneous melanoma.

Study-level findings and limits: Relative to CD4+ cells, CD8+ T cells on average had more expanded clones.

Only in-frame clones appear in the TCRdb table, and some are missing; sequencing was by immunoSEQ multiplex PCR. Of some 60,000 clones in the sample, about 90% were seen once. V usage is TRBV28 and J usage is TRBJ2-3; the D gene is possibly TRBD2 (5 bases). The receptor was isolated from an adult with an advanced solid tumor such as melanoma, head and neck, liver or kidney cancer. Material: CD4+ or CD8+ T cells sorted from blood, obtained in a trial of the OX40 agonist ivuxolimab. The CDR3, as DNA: TGTGCCAGCAGTGCCACTAGGGCAGATACGCAGTATTTT. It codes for CASSATRADTQYF.